The rows below give T cell receptor beta chains drawn from one sample of a study of blood T cells in healthy people across ages. TCRdb passed the 5' RACE reads through MiXCR, listing each CDR3 protein once. This repertoire shows about 940,000 distinct CDR3 sequences, roughly 43% found once; its top ten account for roughly 12%. The sequenced sample was blood. These receptors were obtained from a man aged 30 to 45 in good health. Both conserved end residues are part of each CDR3. Fields, in order: V gene, D gene, clone size, J gene, CDR3 protein, CDR3 DNA. D genes are given only for firm matches. Rows give clone size only sometimes, using once, few, many, or a class for an expanded clone.

>TRBV20-1|NA|few|TRBJ1-4
CSVAGTRNEKLFF
TGCAGTGTGGCGGGAACGCGGAATGAAAAACTGTTTTTT
>TRBV27|TRBD1|NA|TRBJ1-4
CASRPGGAGKLFF
TGTGCCAGCAGACCAGGGGGCGCGGGAAAACTGTTTTTT
>TRBV9|NA|NA|TRBJ2-5
CASSVGGLRETQYF
TGTGCCAGCAGCGTAGGGGGTCTCAGGGAGACCCAGTACTTC
>TRBV5-1|TRBD1|few|TRBJ2-6
CASSLAGGFSSGANVLTF
TGCGCCAGCAGCTTAGCAGGGGGCTTTAGCTCTGGGGCCAACGTCCTGACTTTC
>TRBV11-2|TRBD2|NA|TRBJ2-1
CASSFWRELYNEQFF
TGTGCCAGCAGCTTCTGGCGGGAGCTTTACAATGAGCAGTTCTTC
>TRBV24-1|NA|NA|TRBJ1-2
CATSEDHTVTRGGSLYGYTF
TGTGCCACCAGTGAAGATCATACCGTGACGAGGGGTGGGTCACTCTATGGCTACACCTTC
>TRBV7-2|NA|few|TRBJ1-4
CASSTDREKLFF
TGTGCCAGCAGCACAGACAGGGAAAAACTGTTTTTT
>TRBV27|TRBD1|few|TRBJ2-3
CASSWDRERTDTQYF
TGTGCCAGCAGTTGGGACAGGGAACGCACAGATACGCAGTATTTT
>TRBV28|TRBD1|few|TRBJ1-2
CASTNPLTGGSGYTF
TGTGCCAGCACCAATCCGCTAACAGGGGGCTCAGGCTACACCTTC
>TRBV20-1|TRBD2|NA|TRBJ2-5
CSARDWREAGDGETQYF
TGCAGTGCTAGAGATTGGCGAGAAGCGGGGGATGGGGAGACCCAGTACTTC
>TRBV3-1|NA|NA|TRBJ1-5
CASSPAQNQPQHF
TGTGCCAGCAGTCCAGCACAGAATCAGCCCCAGCATTTT
>TRBV4-3|TRBD1|NA|TRBJ2-2
CASSQVRDSPNTGELFF
TGCGCCAGCAGCCAAGTACGGGACAGTCCGAACACCGGGGAGCTGTTTTTT
>TRBV25-1|NA|NA|TRBJ2-7
CASSESAGKSYNEQYF
TGTGCCAGCAGTGAATCCGCAGGGAAGTCCTACAATGAGCAGTACTTC